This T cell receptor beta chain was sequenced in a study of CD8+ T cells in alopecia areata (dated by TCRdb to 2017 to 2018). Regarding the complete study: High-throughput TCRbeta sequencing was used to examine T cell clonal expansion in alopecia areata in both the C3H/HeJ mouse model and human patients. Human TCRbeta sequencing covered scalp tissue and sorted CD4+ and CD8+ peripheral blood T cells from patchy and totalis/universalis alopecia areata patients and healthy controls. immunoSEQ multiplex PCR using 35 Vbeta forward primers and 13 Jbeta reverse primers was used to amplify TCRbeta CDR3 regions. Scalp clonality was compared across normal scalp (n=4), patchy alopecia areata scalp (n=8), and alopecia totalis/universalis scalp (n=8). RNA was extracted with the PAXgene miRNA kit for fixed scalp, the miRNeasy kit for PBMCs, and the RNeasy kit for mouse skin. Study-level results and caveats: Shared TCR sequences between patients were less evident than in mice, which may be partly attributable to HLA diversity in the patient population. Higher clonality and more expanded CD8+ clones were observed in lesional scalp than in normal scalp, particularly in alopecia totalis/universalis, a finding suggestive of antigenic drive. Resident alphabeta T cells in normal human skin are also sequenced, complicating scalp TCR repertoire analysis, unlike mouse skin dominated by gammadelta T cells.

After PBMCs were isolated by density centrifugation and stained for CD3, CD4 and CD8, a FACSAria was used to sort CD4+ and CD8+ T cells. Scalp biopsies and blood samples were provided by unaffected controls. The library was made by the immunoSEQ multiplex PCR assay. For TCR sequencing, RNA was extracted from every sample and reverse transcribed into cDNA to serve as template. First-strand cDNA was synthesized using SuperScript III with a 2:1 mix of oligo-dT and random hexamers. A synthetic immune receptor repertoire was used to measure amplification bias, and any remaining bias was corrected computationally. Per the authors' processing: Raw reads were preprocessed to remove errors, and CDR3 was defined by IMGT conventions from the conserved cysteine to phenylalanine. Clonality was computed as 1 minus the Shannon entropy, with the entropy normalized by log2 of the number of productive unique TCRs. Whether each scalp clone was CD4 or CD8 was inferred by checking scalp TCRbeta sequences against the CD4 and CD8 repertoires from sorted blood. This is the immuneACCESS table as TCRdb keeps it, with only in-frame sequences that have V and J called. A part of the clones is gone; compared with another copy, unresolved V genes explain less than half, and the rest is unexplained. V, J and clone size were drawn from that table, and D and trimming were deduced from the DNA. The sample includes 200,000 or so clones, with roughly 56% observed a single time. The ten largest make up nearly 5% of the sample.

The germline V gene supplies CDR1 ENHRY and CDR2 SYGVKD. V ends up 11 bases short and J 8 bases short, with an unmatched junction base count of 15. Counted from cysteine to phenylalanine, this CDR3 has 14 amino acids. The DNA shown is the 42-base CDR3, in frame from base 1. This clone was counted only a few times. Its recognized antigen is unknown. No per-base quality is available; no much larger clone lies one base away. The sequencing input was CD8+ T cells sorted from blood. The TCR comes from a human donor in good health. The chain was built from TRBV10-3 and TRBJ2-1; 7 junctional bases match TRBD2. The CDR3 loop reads CASSPDGRGDEQFF. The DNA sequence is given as TGTGCCTCGAGCCCGGACGGACGGGGGGATGAGCAGTTCTTC.